This T cell receptor beta chain came from a study of cytomegalovirus exposure and HLA in healthy donors. This CDR3 comprises 10 residues. The germline CDR1 and CDR2 sequences are GTSNPN and SVGIG (reference sequence). Trimming stripped 7 bases from V and 6 bases from J, with 9 bases between. In the PCR, 60 Vbeta and 13 Jbeta primers were used. How the authors handled the data: The count from a later analysis was about 80 million unique TCR beta chains, about 9.9 million of them shared. Method: immunoSEQ multiplex PCR; TCRdb's copy keeps in-frame clones and lacks some. The V and J calls and clone size were taken over from that table, and D and trimming were inferred from the DNA. The sample consists of around 170,000 clones, over 60% of them appearing once. On this clone itself: The antigen remains undetermined.

Study-level findings and limits: Reports state that TCR beta sequences accurately predicted most subjects' HLA-A and HLA-B alleles. In a later analysis, a missense DCLRE1C variant was linked to TCR beta V- and J-gene trimming.

Sequencing was done on a sample of PBMCs. V and J are TRBV30 and TRBJ1-1; D gene unclear. The sequence was collected from a man aged 35-49 years in good health and CMV-seronegative. The CDR3 bases are TGTGCCTTTGGGAGGGCTGAAGCTTTCTTT. It specifies CAFGRAEAFF.